This T cell receptor beta chain was identified in a study of T cell responses to AZD1222 COVID-19 vaccine. TCRdb's copy holds only in-frame clones and misses some; the assay was immunoSEQ multiplex PCR. The sample consists of more than 150,000 clones, over 80% of them appearing once. The study, taken as a whole, reports: Mostly white British, mostly female donors; authors suggested clonal diversity may be underestimated.

Remarks on this clone: Its antigen is currently unknown.

V was clipped by 6 bases and J by 8 bases; unmatched bases: 11. The length of the CDR3 is 14 residues. CDR1 and CDR2 (germline): MNHEY, SVGAGI. V usage is TRBV6-5 and J usage is TRBJ1-2, with 8 bases aligning to TRBD1. The origin of this receptor is an adult in good health. Sample: peripheral blood, taken on day 0 of AZD1222 vaccination. The CDR3 is CASRSLGQGGGYTF. The CDR3 DNA is TGTGCCAGCAGATCACTAGGACAGGGTGGAGGCTACACCTTC.